This TCR beta chain was obtained from a study of pediatric ulcerative colitis. Whole-study findings and limits: Blood samples from a couple of patients yielded substantially fewer templates and were excluded from blood-rectal overlap analysis. Compared with controls, ulcerative colitis showed greater blood-rectum clone sharing. Blood-derived T cells may be present in rectal pinch biopsies.

In this sample, this clone turned up once. Its antigen remains unknown. Profiled with immunoSEQ multiplex PCR; TCRdb holds only in-frame clones, not every one. The data hold about 35,000 clones, with about 81% observed a single time. The rectum was sampled with one to two pinch biopsies at colonoscopy. The sequence was collected from a boy younger than 18 with mild ulcerative colitis. Material for sequencing was gut tissue.

The CDR3 DNA is TGTGCCAGCAGTCTCCCAGGGGACACTGAAGCTTTCTTT. It specifies CASSLPGDTEAFF. The V gene is TRBV5-4, the J gene TRBJ1-1; TRBD1 is a possible D gene (6 bases). The germline CDR1 and CDR2 sequences are SGHNT and YYREEE (reference sequence). Trimming removed 5 bases at V and 3 bases at J, with 11 bases between. CDR3 length equals 13 residues.